The entry below describes one T cell receptor beta chain. Its specificity is not known. This sample was included in a study of CD8+ T cells in alopecia areata. Study-level results: Alopecia totalis/universalis scalp especially showed more expanded CD8+ clones than normal scalp.

CDR3 length: 18 residues. V lost 3 bases and J 1 base, leaving 20 bases between the germline ends. Germline V CDR1 and CDR2: MDHEN, SYDVKM. cDNA prepared by RNA extraction and subsequent reverse transcription served as the template for sequencing. Generated by immunoSEQ multiplex PCR, the TCRdb table keeps only in-frame clones and is missing some. The table lists more than 95,000 clones, 41% of them singletons. Source material: CD4+ T cells sorted from blood. The origin of this receptor is a human donor with alopecia areata. The chain recombines TRBV28 with TRBJ2-3; tentatively, D is TRBD1 or TRBD2 (5 bases each). For the CDR3, the DNA is TGTGCCAGCAGTTTTTCATTAACCCCGGGACGCCGCACAGATACGCAGTATTTT. This sequence encodes CASSFSLTPGRRTDTQYF.